This T cell receptor (beta chain) was identified in a study of blood T cell repertoires in COVID-19. At the level of the study: Italy, Spain and the United States were the sources of the convalescent and acute COVID-19 samples. The analysed material was cDNA or gDNA that came from T cells, B-cell-depleted T cells, or PBMCs.

Original handling: Amplification of reference gene primers provided the estimated nucleated cell counts. Using immunoSEQ multiplex PCR, the repertoire was profiled, and TCRdb retains in-frame clones only, with some absent. V and J calls and clone size are given by that table; D and trimming were obtained from the DNA. Of about 83,000 clones detected, around 86% appear once; the ten largest clones hold about 8.5%. The CDR3 extends over 12 amino acids. V was trimmed by 3 bases and J by 7 bases, leaving 7 bases between them. Germline CDR1 reads LNHDA; CDR2 reads SQIVND (reference sequence). Material: peripheral blood. The V and J genes are TRBV19 and TRBJ1-5; D is possibly TRBD1 (5 bases). The sequence came from an elderly man with active or convalescent COVID-19. Written as DNA, the CDR3 is TGTGCCAGTAGTATGGGGCTACAGCCCCAGCATTTT. Encoded protein: CASSMGLQPQHF.